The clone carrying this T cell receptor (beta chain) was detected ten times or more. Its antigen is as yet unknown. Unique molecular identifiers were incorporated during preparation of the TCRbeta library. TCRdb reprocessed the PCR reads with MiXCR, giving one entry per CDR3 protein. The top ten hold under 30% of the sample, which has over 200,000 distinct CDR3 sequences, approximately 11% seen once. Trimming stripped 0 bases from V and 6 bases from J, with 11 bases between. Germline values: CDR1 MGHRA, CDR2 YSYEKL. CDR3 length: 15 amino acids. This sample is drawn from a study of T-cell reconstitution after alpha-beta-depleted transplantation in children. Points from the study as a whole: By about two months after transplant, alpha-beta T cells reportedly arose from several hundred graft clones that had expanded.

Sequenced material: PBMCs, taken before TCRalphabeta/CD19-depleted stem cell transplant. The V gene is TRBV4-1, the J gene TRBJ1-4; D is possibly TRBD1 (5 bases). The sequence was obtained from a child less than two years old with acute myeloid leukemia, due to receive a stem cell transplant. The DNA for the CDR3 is TGCGCCAGCAGCCAAGAAGGCCGGGGGGATGAAAAACTGTTTTTT. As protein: CASSQEGRGDEKLFF.